This T cell receptor (beta chain) derives from a study of T cell changes during pregnancy in multiple sclerosis. Sequencing used immunoSEQ multiplex PCR; TCRdb keeps in-frame clones, though not all of them. This sample has 90,000 or so clones, with about 91% found just once. Looked up from germline, CDR1 is SEHNR and CDR2 is FQNEAQ (reference sequence). With 2 bases removed from V and 6 bases from J, the gap between germline ends came to 7 bases. The CDR3 has 12 amino acids. Turning to this clone: This same CDR3 is encoded by further DNA sequences in the sample.

The TCR originated in a female donor in good health, serving as a control in a pregnancy study. Some clones in this sample may be carry-over from other donors' samples. The V call is TRBV7-9, the J call TRBJ1-2; possible D gene TRBD1, 5 bases. The sample was PBMCs, taken in the first trimester of pregnancy. As DNA, the CDR3 is TGTGCCAGCAGCTTAAGGGGTCATGGCTACACCTTC. Translated: CASSLRGHGYTF.